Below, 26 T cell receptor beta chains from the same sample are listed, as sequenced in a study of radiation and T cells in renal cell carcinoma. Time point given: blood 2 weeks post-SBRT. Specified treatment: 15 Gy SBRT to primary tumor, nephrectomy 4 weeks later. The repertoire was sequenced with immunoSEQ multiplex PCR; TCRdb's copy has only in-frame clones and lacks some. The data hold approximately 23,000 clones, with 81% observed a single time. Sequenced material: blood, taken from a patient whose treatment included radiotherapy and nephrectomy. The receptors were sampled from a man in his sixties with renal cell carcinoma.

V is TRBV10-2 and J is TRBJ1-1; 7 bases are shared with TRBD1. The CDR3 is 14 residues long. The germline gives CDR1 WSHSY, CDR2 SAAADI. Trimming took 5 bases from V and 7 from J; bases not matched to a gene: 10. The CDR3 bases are TGCGCCAGCAGTTTGGGACAGACCACCCATGAAGCTTTCTTT. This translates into CASSLGQTTHEAFF.

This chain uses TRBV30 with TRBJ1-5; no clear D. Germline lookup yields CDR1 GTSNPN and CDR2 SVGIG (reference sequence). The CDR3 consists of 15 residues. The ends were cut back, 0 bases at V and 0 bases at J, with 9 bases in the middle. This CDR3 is CAWSVAPNSNQPQHF. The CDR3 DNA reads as TGTGCCTGGAGTGTCGCGCCTAATAGCAATCAGCCCCAGCATTTT.

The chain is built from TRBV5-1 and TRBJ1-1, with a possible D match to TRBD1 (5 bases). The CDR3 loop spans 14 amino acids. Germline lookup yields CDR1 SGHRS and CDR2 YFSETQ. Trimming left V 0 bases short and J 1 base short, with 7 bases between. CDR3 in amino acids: CASSLAQGNTEAFF. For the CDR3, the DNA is TGCGCCAGCAGCTTGGCTCAGGGGAACACTGAAGCTTTCTTT.

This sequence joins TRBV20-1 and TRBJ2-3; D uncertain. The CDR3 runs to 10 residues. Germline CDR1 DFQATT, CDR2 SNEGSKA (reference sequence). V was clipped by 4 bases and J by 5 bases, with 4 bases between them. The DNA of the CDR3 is TGCAGTGCTAAGGGAGATACGCAGTATTTT. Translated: CSAKGDTQYF.

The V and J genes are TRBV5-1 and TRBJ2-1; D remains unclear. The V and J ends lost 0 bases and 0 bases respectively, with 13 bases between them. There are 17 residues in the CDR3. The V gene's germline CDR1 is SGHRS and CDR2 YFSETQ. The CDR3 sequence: CASSLGSGLSSYNEQFF. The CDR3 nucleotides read TGCGCCAGCAGCTTGGGTTCTGGATTGAGCTCCTACAATGAGCAGTTCTTC.

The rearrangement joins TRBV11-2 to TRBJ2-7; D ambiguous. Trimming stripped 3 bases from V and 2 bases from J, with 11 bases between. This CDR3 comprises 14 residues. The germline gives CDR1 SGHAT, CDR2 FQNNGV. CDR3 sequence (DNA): TGTGCCAGCAGCTTTGGCCAGGAACCCTACGAGCAGTACTTC. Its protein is CASSFGQEPYEQYF.

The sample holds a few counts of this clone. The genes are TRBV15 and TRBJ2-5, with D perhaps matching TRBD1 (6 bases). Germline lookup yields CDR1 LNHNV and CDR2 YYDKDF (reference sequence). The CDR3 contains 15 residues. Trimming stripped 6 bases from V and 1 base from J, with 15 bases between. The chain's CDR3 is CATRSGRGPQETQYF. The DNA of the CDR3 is TGTGCCACCAGGTCCGGCAGGGGACCCCAAGAGACCCAGTACTTC.

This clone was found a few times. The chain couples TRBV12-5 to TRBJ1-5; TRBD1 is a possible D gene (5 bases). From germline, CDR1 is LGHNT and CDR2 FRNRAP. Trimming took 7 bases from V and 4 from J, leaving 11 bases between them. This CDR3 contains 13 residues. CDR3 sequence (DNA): TGTGCTAGTGCCGCAAGGGGTAATCAGCCCCAGCATTTT. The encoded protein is CASAARGNQPQHF.

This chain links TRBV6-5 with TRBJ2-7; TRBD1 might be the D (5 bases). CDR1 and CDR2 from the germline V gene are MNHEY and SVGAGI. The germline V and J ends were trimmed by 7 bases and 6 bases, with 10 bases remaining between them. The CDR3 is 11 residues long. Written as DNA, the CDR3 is TGTGCCAGCACCGAAAGGGGCGAGCAGTACTTC. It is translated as CASTERGEQYF.

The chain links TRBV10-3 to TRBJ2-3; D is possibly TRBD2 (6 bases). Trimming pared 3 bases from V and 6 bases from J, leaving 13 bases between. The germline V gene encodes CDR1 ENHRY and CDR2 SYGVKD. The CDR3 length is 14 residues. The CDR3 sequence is CAISEAGSGDTQYF. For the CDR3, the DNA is TGTGCCATCAGTGAAGCCGGGAGTGGCGATACGCAGTATTTT.

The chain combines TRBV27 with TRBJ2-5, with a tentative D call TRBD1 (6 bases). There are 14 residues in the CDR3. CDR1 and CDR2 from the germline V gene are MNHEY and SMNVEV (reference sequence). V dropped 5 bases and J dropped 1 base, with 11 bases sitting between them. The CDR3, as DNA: TGTGCCAGCAGTCCTGACAGGTTCCAAGAGACCCAGTACTTC. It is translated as CASSPDRFQETQYF.

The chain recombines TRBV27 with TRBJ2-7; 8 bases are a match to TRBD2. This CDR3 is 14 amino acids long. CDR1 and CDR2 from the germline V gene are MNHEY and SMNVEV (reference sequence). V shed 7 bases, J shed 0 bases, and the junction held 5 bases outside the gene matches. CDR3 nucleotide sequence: TGTGCCAGCAAGCGGGGGCCGTACTCCTACGAGCAGTACTTC. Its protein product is CASKRGPYSYEQYF.

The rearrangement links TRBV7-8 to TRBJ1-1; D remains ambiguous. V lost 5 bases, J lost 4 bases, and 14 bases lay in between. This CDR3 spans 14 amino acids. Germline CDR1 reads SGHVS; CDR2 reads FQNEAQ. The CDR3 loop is CASSAGREVTEAFF. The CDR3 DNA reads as TGTGCCAGCAGCGCCGGACGCGAGGTCACTGAAGCTTTCTTT. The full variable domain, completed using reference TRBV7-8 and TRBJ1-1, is GAGVSQSPRYKVAKRGQDVALRCDPISGHVSLFWYQQALGQGPEFLTYFQNEAQLDKSGLPSDRFFAERPEGSVSTLKIQRTQQEDSAVYLCASSAGREVTEAFFGQGTRLTVV.

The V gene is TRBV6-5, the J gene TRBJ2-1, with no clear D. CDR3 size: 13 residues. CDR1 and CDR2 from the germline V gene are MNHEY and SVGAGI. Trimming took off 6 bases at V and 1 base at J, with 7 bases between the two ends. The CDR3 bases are TGTGCCAGCAGACTACAATCCTACAATGAGCAGTTCTTC. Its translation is CASRLQSYNEQFF.

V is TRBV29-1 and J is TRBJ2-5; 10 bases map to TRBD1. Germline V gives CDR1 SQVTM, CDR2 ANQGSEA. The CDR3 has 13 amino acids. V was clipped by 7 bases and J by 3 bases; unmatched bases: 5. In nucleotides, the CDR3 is TGCAGCGAGTTGACAGGGGGCAAAGAGACCCAGTACTTC. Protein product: CSELTGGKETQYF.

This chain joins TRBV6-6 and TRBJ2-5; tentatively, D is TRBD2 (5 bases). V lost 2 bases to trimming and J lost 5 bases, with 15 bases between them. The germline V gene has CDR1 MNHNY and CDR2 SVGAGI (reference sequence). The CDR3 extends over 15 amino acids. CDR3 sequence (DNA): TGTGCCAGCAGTTACACCCTAAGCGCGGGCGAGACCCAGTACTTC. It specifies CASSYTLSAGETQYF.

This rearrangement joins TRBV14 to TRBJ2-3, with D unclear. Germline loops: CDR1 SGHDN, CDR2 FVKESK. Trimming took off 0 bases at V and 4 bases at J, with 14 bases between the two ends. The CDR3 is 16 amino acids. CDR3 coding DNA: TGTGCCAGCAGCCAAGACCCGTATCCTTTCCCAGATACGCAGTATTTT. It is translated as CASSQDPYPFPDTQYF.

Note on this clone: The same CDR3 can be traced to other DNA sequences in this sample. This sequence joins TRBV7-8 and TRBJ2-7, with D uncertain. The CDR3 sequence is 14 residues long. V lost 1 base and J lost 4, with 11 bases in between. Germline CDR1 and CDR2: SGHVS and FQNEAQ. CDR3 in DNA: TGTGCCAGCAGCTTAGGGCAGGCAGCGTACGAGCAGTACTTC. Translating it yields CASSLGQAAYEQYF.

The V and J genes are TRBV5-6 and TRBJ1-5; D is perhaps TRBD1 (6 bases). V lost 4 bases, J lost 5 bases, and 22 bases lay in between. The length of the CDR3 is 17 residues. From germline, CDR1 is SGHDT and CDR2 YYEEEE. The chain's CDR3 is CASSNRVKGGIHQPQHF. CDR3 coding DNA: TGTGCCAGCAGCAATAGGGTTAAGGGGGGGATCCATCAGCCCCAGCATTTT.

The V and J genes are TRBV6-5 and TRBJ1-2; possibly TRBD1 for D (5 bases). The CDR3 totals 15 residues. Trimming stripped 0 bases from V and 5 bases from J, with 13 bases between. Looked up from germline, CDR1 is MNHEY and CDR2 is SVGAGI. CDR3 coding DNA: TGTGCCAGCAGTTACTCCCAGGGAGCGGGGTATGGCTACACCTTC. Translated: CASSYSQGAGYGYTF.

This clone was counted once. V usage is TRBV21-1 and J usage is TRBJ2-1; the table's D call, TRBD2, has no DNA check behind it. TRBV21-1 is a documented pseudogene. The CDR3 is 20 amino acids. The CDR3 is CASSKSPPQTSGGTVHEQFF. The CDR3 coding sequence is TGTGCCAGCAGCAAATCACCCCCCCAGACTAGCGGAGGGACCGTCCATGAGCAGTTCTTC.

The CDR3 DNA follows: TGTGCCAGCAGCCCAACGGGGTTCGGGCATACGCAGTATTTT. Translating it yields CASSPTGFGHTQYF. The chain is built from TRBV9 and TRBJ2-3, with D tentatively TRBD2 (5 bases). Deletions cut 4 bases from V and 7 bases from J, with 16 bases between. The CDR3 contains 14 residues. Germline V gives CDR1 SGDLS, CDR2 YYNGEE.

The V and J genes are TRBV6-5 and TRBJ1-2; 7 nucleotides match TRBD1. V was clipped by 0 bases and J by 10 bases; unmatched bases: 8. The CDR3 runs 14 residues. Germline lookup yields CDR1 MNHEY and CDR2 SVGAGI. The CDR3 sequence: CASSYSFGDSIYTF. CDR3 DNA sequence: TGTGCCAGCAGTTACTCATTCGGGGACAGTATCTACACCTTC.

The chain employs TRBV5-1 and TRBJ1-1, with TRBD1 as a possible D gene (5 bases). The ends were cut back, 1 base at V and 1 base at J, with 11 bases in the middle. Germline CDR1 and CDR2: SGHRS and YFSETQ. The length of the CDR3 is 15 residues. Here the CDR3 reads CASSLSGTGNTEAFF. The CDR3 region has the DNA TGCGCCAGCAGCTTGTCCGGGACGGGGAACACTGAAGCTTTCTTT. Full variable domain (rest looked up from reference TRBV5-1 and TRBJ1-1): KAGVTQTPRYLIKTRGQQVTLSCSPISGHRSVSWYQQTPGQGLQFLFEYFSETQRNKGNFPGRFSGRQFSNSRSEMNVSTLELGDSALYLCASSLSGTGNTEAFFGQGTRLTVV.

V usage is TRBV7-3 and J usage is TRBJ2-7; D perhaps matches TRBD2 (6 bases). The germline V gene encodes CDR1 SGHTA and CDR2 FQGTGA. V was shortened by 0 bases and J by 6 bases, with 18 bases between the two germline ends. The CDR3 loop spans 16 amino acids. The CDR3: CASSLTDGTRVPEQYF. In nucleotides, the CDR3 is TGTGCCAGCAGCTTAACGGATGGGACTCGAGTTCCCGAGCAGTACTTC.

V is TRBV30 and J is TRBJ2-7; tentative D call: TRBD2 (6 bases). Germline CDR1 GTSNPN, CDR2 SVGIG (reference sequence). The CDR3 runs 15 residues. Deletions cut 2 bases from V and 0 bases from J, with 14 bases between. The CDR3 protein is CAWSLKGTLSYEQYF. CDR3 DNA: TGTGCCTGGAGTCTTAAAGGGACTCTCTCCTACGAGCAGTACTTC.